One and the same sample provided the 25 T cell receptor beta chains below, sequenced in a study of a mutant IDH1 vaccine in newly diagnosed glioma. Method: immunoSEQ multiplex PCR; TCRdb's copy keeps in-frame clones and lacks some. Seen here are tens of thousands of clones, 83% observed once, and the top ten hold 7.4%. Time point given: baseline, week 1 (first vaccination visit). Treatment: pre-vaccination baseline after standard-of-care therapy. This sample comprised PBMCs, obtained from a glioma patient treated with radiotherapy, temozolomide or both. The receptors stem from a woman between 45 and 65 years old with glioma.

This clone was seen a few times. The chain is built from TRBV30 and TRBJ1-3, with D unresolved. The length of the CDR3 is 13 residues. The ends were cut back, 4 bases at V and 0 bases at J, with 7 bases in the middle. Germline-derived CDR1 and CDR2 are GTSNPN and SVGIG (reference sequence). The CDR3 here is CAWNPHSGNTIYF. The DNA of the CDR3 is TGTGCCTGGAATCCCCACTCTGGAAACACCATATATTTT. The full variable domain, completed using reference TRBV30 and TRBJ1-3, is SQTIHQWPATLVQPVGSPLSLECTVEGTSNPNLYWYRQAAGRGLQLLFYSVGIGQISSEVPQNLSASRPQDRQFILSSKKLLLSDSGFYLCAWNPHSGNTIYFGEGSWLTVV.

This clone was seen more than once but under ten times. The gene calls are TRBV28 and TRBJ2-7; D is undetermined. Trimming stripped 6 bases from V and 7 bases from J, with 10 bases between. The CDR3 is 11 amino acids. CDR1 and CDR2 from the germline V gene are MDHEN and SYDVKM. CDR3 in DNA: TGTGCCAGCAGCGAGACACAGGAGCAGTACTTC. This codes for CASSETQEQYF.

CDR3: CASSPGTSSEQYF. The CDR3 nucleotides read TGTGCCAGCAGTCCCGGGACTAGCAGCGAGCAGTACTTC. The chain links TRBV2 to TRBJ2-7; 9 bases line up with TRBD2. The CDR3 sequence is 13 residues long. Trimming at V came to 5 bases and at J to 6 bases, leaving 5 bases not matched to a gene. Per the germline V gene, CDR1 is SNHLY and CDR2 is FYNNEI. The entire variable domain, with the rest obtained from reference TRBV2 and TRBJ2-7, is as follows: EPEVTQTPSHQVTQMGQEVILRCVPISNHLYFYWYRQILGQKVEFLVSFYNNEISEKSEIFDDQFSVERPDGSNFTLKIRSTKLEDSAMYFCASSPGTSSEQYFGPGTRLTVT.

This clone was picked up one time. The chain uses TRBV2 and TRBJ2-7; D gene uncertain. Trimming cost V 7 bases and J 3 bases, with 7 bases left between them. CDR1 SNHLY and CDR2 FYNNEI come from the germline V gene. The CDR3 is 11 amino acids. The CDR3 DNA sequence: TGTGCCAGCACGGGCAGCTACGAGCAGTACTTC. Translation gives CASTGSYEQYF.

In DNA, the CDR3 is TGTGCCAGTAATCCGGGACAGAGTATTGAAAAACTGTTTTTT. Protein sequence: CASNPGQSIEKLFF. The chain links TRBV19 to TRBJ1-4; 7 nucleotides line up with TRBD1. V gave up 7 bases and J gave up 7 bases; unmatched junction bases: 9. Looked up from germline, CDR1 is LNHDA and CDR2 is SQIVND (reference sequence). This CDR3 contains 14 residues.

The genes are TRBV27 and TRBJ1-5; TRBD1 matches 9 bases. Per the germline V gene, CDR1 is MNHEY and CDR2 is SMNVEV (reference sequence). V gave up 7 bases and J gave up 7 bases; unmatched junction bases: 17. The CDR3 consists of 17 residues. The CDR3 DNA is TGTGCCAGCATTGCAGTCCTCAACAAACAGGGGGCACAGCCCCAGCATTTT. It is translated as CASIAVLNKQGAQPQHF.

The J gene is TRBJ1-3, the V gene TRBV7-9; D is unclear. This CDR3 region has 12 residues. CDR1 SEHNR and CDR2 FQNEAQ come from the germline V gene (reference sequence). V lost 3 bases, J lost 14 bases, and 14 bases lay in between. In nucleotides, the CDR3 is TGTGCCAGCAGCTTTACGGACCCACGCTTATATTTT. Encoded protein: CASSFTDPRLYF.

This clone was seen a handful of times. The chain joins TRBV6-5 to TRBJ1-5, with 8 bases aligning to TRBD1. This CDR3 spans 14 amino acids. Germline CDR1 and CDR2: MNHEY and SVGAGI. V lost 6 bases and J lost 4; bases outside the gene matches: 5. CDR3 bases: TGTGCCAGCAGCGTCGACAGGGGAAATCAGCCCCAGCATTTT. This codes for CASSVDRGNQPQHF.

The CDR3 is CASSLRSAVQETQYF. The CDR3 DNA sequence: TGTGCCAGCAGCTTAAGGTCAGCGGTACAAGAGACCCAGTACTTC. The gene calls are TRBV7-2 and TRBJ2-5; maybe TRBD2 (5 bases). The germline V and J ends were trimmed by 2 bases and 2 bases, with 12 bases remaining between them. This CDR3 has 15 amino acids. Germline CDR1 is SGHTA and CDR2 is FQGNSA.

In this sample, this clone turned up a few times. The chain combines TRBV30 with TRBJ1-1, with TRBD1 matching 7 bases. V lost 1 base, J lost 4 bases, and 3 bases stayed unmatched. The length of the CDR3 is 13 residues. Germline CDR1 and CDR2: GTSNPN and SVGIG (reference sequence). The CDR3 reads CAWSDDRATEAFF. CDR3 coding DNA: TGTGCCTGGAGTGACGACAGGGCCACTGAAGCTTTCTTT. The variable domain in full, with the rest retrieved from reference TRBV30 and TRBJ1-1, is SQTIHQWPATLVQPVGSPLSLECTVEGTSNPNLYWYRQAAGRGLQLLFYSVGIGQISSEVPQNLSASRPQDRQFILSSKKLLLSDSGFYLCAWSDDRATEAFFGQGTRLTVV.

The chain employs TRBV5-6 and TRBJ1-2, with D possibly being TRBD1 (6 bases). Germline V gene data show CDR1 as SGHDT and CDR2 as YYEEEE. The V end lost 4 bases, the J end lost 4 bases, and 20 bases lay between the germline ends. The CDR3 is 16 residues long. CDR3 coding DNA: TGTGCCAGCAGCCCGGGTCTAAAACAGGGAATCTATGGCTACACCTTC. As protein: CASSPGLKQGIYGYTF.

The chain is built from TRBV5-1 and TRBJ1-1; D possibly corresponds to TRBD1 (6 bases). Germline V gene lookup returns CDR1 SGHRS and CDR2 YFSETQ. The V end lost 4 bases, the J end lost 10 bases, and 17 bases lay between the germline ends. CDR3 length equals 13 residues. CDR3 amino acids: CASSGDTLNVAFF. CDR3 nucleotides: TGCGCCAGCAGCGGGGACACGTTAAACGTAGCTTTCTTT.

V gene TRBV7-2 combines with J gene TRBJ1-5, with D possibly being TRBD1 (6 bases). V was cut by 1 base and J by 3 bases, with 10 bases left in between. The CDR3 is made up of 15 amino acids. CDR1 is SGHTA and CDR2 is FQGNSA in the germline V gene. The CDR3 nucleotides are TGTGCCAGCAGCTTAGAAGCAGGGGTCAATCAGCCCCAGCATTTT. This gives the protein CASSLEAGVNQPQHF.

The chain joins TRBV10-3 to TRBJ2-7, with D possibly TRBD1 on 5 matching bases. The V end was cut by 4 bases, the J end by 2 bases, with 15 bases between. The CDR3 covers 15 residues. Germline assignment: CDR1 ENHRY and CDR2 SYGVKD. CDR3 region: CAISGATGATYEQYF. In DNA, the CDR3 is TGTGCCATCAGTGGGGCCACAGGCGCTACCTACGAGCAGTACTTC.

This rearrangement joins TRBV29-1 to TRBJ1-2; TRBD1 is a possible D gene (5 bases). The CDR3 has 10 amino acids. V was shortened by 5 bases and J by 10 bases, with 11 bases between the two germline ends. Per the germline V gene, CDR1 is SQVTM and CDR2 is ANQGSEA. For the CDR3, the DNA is TGCAGCGTTTACGACAGTTACTACACCTTC. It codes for CSVYDSYYTF.

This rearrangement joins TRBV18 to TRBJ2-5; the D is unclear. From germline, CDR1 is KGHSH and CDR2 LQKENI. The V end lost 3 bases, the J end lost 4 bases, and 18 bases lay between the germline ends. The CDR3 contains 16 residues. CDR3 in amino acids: CASSPYALGNGETQYF. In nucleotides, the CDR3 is TGTGCCAGCTCACCTTATGCACTGGGGAACGGAGAGACCCAGTACTTC.

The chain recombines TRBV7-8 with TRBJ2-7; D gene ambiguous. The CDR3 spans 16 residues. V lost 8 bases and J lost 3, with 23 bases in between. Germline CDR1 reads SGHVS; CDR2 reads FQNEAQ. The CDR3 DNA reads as TGTGCCAGCGCACGTACTCAGTACCTGCTAAACTACGAGCAGTACTTC. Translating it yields CASARTQYLLNYEQYF.

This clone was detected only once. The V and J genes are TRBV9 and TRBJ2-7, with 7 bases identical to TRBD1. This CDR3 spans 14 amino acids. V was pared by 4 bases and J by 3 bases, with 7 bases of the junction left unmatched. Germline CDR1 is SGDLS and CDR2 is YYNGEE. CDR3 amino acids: CASSLRDSHYEQYF. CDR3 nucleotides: TGTGCCAGCAGCCTCCGGGACAGCCACTACGAGCAGTACTTC.

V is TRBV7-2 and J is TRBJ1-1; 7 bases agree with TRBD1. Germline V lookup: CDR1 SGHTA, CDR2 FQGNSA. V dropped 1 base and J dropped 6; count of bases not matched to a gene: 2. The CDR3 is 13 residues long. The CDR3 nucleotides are TGTGCCAGCAGCTTAGTGACAGGGTCTGAAGCTTTCTTT. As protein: CASSLVTGSEAFF.

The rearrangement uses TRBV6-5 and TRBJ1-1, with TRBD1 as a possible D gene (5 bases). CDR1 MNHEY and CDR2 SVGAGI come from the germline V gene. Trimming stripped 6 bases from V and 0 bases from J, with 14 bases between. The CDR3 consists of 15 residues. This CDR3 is CASRPGPTMNTEAFF. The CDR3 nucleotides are TGTGCCAGCAGGCCGGGACCGACCATGAACACTGAAGCTTTCTTT.

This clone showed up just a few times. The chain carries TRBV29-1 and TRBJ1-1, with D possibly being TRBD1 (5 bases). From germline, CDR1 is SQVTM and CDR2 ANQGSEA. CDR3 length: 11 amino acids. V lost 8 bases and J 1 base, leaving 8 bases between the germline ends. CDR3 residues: CSFGGNTEAFF. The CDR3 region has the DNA TGCAGCTTCGGGGGGAACACTGAAGCTTTCTTT.

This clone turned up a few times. The CDR3 bases are TGTGCCAGCAGCGGGGGACAGGCCCCCCAGTTCTTC. Protein sequence: CASSGGQAPQFF. J is TRBJ2-1 and V is TRBV5-4; 8 bases map to TRBD1. Germline V gives CDR1 SGHNT, CDR2 YYREEE (reference sequence). The CDR3 is 12 residues long. Losses at the gene ends were 4 bases for V and 13 bases for J; bases not matched to a gene: 7.

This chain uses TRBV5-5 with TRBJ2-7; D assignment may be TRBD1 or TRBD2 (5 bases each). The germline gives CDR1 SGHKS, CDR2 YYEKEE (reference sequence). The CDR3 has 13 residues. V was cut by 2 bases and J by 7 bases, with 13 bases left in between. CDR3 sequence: CASSFLGWGEQYF. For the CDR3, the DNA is TGTGCCAGCAGCTTCCTCGGGTGGGGGGAGCAGTACTTC.

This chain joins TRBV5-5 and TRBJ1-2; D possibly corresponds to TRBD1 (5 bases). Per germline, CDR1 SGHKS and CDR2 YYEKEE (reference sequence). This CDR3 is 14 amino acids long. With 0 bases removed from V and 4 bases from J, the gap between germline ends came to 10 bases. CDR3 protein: CASSLGQDIYGYTF. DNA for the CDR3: TGTGCCAGCAGCTTGGGGCAGGACATCTATGGCTACACCTTC.

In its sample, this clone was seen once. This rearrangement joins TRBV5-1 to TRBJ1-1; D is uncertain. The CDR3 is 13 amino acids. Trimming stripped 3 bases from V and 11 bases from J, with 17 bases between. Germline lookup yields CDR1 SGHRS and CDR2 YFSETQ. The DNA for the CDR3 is TGCGCCAGCAGCTCCGTGGGTGGGCGTGGGGCTTTCTTT. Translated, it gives CASSSVGGRGAFF.